The sequence of this T cell receptor (beta chain) was determined in a study of shared clonotypes between healthy human individuals. Here immunoSEQ multiplex PCR was the method, and the copy in TCRdb shows in-frame clones only, minus some. This sample has some 79,000 clones, with 60% to 70% found just once. Findings and caveats of the study: Donors were few, which limited the genetic and exposure-history diversity represented. Apart from blood, nothing was sampled; tissue repertoires likely differ. A reduction in generation probabilities was seen for non-shared clonotypes relative to those shared by all four donors.

Donors had no recently reported acute infections or vaccinations and were HIV-negative. Trimming stripped 5 bases from V and 5 bases from J, with 22 bases between. The CDR3 extends over 18 amino acids. Per germline, CDR1 SGHVS and CDR2 FQNEAQ. As for this clone: Its target is not known.

This TCR was recovered from a man aged 30-40 years in good health. Sequenced sample: memory CD8+ T cells sorted from blood. Subset denoted: CD45RO+ cells pooled with CCR7-negative TemRA cells. This sequence joins TRBV7-8 and TRBJ2-6; the D gene is possibly TRBD2 (6 bases). As DNA, the CDR3 is TGTGCCAGCAGCCCAAGCGGGTACCCACAAAGTCGGGCCAACGTCCTGACTTTC. This encodes CASSPSGYPQSRANVLTF. The full variable domain, with the rest looked up from reference TRBV7-8 and TRBJ2-6, is GAGVSQSPRYKVAKRGQDVALRCDPISGHVSLFWYQQALGQGPEFLTYFQNEAQLDKSGLPSDRFFAERPEGSVSTLKIQRTQQEDSAVYLCASSPSGYPQSRANVLTFGAGSRLTVL.